Following are 20 T cell receptor beta chains from one sample sequenced in a study of OX40 agonist ivuxolimab in advanced cancers. Method: immunoSEQ multiplex PCR; TCRdb's copy keeps in-frame clones and lacks some. The sample lists some 95,000 clones, approximately 85% occurring once. The sample was CD4+ or CD8+ T cells sorted from blood, taken in a trial of the OX40 agonist ivuxolimab. The receptor source for this set is an adult with an advanced solid tumor such as melanoma, head and neck, liver or kidney cancer.

This chain links TRBV4-1 with TRBJ2-4; 8 bases align to TRBD1. The CDR3 covers 15 residues. The ends lost 3 bases at V and 2 bases at J; junction bases unmatched: 3. Germline V gives CDR1 MGHRA, CDR2 YSYEKL. In DNA form, the CDR3 reads TGCGCCAGCAGCCACCCCAGGGGGCCCAAAAACATTCAGTACTTC. As protein: CASSHPRGPKNIQYF.

This clone was seen a few times. The chain couples TRBV7-2 to TRBJ2-7; 7 bases match TRBD2. With V trimmed by 2 bases and J by 2 bases, 6 bases remained unmatched. The germline gives CDR1 SGHTA, CDR2 FQGNSA. This CDR3 comprises 15 residues. The CDR3 sequence is CASSLSSGVTYEQYF. CDR3 DNA sequence: TGTGCCAGCAGCTTATCCAGCGGGGTAACCTACGAGCAGTACTTC. The full variable domain, its missing parts supplied by reference TRBV7-2 and TRBJ2-7, is GAGVSQSPSNKVTEKGKDVELRCDPISGHTALYWYRQSLGQGLEFLIYFQGNSAPDKSGLPSDRFSAERTGGSVSTLTIQRTQQEDSAVYLCASSLSSGVTYEQYFGPGTRLTVT.

The genes are TRBV7-9 and TRBJ1-1; D is uncertain. The germline gives CDR1 SEHNR, CDR2 FQNEAQ (reference sequence). The CDR3 is 11 amino acids. Trimming stripped 5 bases from V and 2 bases from J, with 3 bases between. CDR3: CASSHNTEAFF. In nucleotides, the CDR3 is TGTGCCAGCAGCCATAACACTGAAGCTTTCTTT.

This chain uses TRBV2 with TRBJ2-1, with TRBD2 matching over 8 bases. The CDR3 totals 14 residues. Trimming cost V 4 bases and J 10 bases; bases outside gene matches: 9. Germline V gene data show CDR1 as SNHLY and CDR2 as FYNNEI. The CDR3 nucleotides read TGTGCCAGCAGTGTTGGGACTAGTTGGGCCGAGCAGTTCTTC. This translates into CASSVGTSWAEQFF.

The chain joins TRBV25-1 to TRBJ2-2; 7 positions match TRBD1. This CDR3 region has 13 residues. With V trimmed by 7 bases and J by 3 bases, 2 bases remained unmatched. CDR1 is MGHDK, CDR2 SYGVNS, per germline. Written as DNA, the CDR3 is TGTGCCAGCACAACAGGGGACACCGGGGAGCTGTTTTTT. It is translated as CASTTGDTGELFF.

This chain joins TRBV5-5 and TRBJ2-5; D unclear. The ends were cut back, 0 bases at V and 0 bases at J, with 6 bases in the middle. This CDR3 region has 14 residues. Germline V gene data show CDR1 as SGHKS and CDR2 as YYEKEE (reference sequence). The DNA of the CDR3 is TGTGCCAGCAGCTTGGGAAGCTACCAAGAGACCCAGTACTTC. It encodes CASSLGSYQETQYF.

On this clone: This CDR3 is also generated by other DNA sequences in the sample. The chain uses TRBV7-9 and TRBJ2-7; D unresolved. The germline V and J ends were trimmed by 1 base and 2 bases, with 3 bases remaining between them. The CDR3 length is 12 residues. The V gene's germline CDR1 is SEHNR and CDR2 FQNEAQ (reference sequence). CDR3 DNA sequence: TGTGCCAGCAGCTTAGGGACCTACGAGCAGTACTTC. This translates into CASSLGTYEQYF. Together with reference TRBV7-9 and TRBJ2-7, the CDR3 gives the full variable domain: DTGVSQNPRHKITKRGQNVTFRCDPISEHNRLYWYRQTLGQGPEFLTYFQNEAQLEKSRLLSDRFSAERPKGSFSTLEIQRTEQGDSAMYLCASSLGTYEQYFGPGTRLTVT.

This chain connects TRBV6-4 to TRBJ1-2; D is possibly TRBD1 (5 bases). Germline V gene lookup returns CDR1 MRHNA and CDR2 SNTAGT. This CDR3 region has 17 residues. The V and J ends lost 2 bases and 4 bases respectively, with 20 bases between them. Written as DNA, the CDR3 is TGTGCCAGCAGTGACAGGGGTTTAAGTTTTCGGGTCTATGGCTACACCTTC. Translating gives CASSDRGLSFRVYGYTF.

The chain carries TRBV28 and TRBJ1-5, with TRBD1 matching over 8 bases. Germline lookup yields CDR1 MDHEN and CDR2 SYDVKM. This CDR3 is 14 amino acids long. Trimming took 6 bases from V and 6 from J; bases not matched to a gene: 7. The CDR3, as DNA: TGTGCCAGCAGACACCCAGGGGGCCGTCAGCCCCAGCATTTT. Encoded protein: CASRHPGGRQPQHF.

The V gene is TRBV28, the J gene TRBJ1-1; 7 bases agree with TRBD1. Trimming cost V 5 bases and J 1 base; bases outside gene matches: 7. The germline V gene encodes CDR1 MDHEN and CDR2 SYDVKM. The CDR3 contains 15 residues. The CDR3 DNA follows: TGTGCCAGCAGTCGGGGGGGACAGAAGAACACTGAAGCTTTCTTT. Residues: CASSRGGQKNTEAFF.

V is TRBV20-1 and J is TRBJ2-7, with no clear D. CDR3 length equals 11 residues. Germline V gene data show CDR1 as DFQATT and CDR2 as SNEGSKA (reference sequence). The V end was cut by 5 bases, the J end by 7 bases, with 12 bases between. The CDR3 sequence: CSAEEVWEQYF. The CDR3 DNA reads TGCAGTGCTGAGGAAGTCTGGGAGCAGTACTTC.

This clone has a single count. This sequence joins TRBV7-9 and TRBJ2-3; 8 bases line up with TRBD1. The CDR3 is 14 amino acids. Germline V gene sequence: CDR1 SEHNR, CDR2 FQNEAQ (reference sequence). J was trimmed by 0 bases and V by 8 bases; bases with no gene match: 4. CDR3 in amino acids: CASGTGGSTDTQYF. In DNA form, the CDR3 reads TGTGCCAGCGGAACAGGGGGAAGCACAGATACGCAGTATTTT.

The gene calls are TRBV5-1 and TRBJ1-1, with TRBD1 as a possible D gene (5 bases). Germline lookup yields CDR1 SGHRS and CDR2 YFSETQ. V was pared by 0 bases and J by 4 bases, with 13 bases between. The CDR3 extends over 15 amino acids. The CDR3 nucleotides read TGCGCCAGCAGCTTGGCCGGGCAGGGCATCACTGAAGCTTTCTTT. As protein: CASSLAGQGITEAFF.

The chain couples TRBV18 to TRBJ1-2, with D possibly TRBD1 on 6 matching bases. This CDR3 has 14 residues. With 4 bases removed from V and 1 base from J, the gap between germline ends came to 10 bases. Germline CDR1 is KGHSH and CDR2 is LQKENI. CDR3: CASSRGAGNYGYTF. CDR3 sequence (DNA): TGTGCCAGCTCACGGGGGGCCGGTAACTATGGCTACACCTTC.

The CDR3 bases are TGTGCCAGCAGTCTACTCATAAACAGGGGCCCTACAAAGTACGAGCAGTACTTC. Protein product: CASSLLINRGPTKYEQYF. This sequence joins TRBV28 and TRBJ2-7, with TRBD1 identical over 7 bases. Trimming removed 5 bases from V and 4 bases from J; junction bases left unmatched: 20. Per the germline V gene, CDR1 is MDHEN and CDR2 is SYDVKM. This CDR3 is 18 amino acids long.

The chain combines TRBV9 with TRBJ2-1; D is unresolved. Germline-derived CDR1 and CDR2 are SGDLS and YYNGEE. The CDR3 sequence is 15 residues long. V was shortened by 0 bases and J by 2 bases, with 9 bases between the two germline ends. The CDR3 coding sequence is TGTGCCAGCAGCGTAGGGGTGGGAACCTACAATGAGCAGTTCTTC. Translation: CASSVGVGTYNEQFF.

The chain couples TRBV28 to TRBJ2-1; 7 positions match TRBD1. Germline V gene sequence: CDR1 MDHEN, CDR2 SYDVKM. V shed 3 bases and J 4 bases; nucleotides not matched to a gene: 6. The CDR3 loop spans 15 amino acids. As DNA, the CDR3 is TGTGCCAGCAGTTTTACCGAGGGGGCTTACAATGAGCAGTTCTTC. Translated, it gives CASSFTEGAYNEQFF.

The chain recombines TRBV27 with TRBJ2-5; TRBD1 might be the D (6 bases). Near its end, the DNA agrees better with TRBJ2-7, so the J call may be wrong. CDR1 and CDR2 (germline): MNHEY, SMNVEV (reference sequence). The CDR3 is 15 amino acids. The DNA of the CDR3 is TGTGCCAGCAGTCCACGGCACAGGGCCTCCTACGAGCAGTACTTC. Protein sequence: CASSPRHRASYEQYF.

The V call is TRBV28, the J call TRBJ2-1; 7 positions match TRBD2. V lost 7 bases to trimming and J lost 3 bases; unmatched junction nucleotides: 3. This CDR3 region has 13 residues. CDR1 is MDHEN and CDR2 is SYDVKM in the germline V gene. The CDR3 coding sequence is TGTGCCAGCATTGGACTAGACTACAATGAGCAGTTCTTC. It codes for CASIGLDYNEQFF.

This rearrangement joins TRBV19 to TRBJ2-1; D is possibly TRBD1 (6 bases). The CDR3 runs 14 residues. Germline CDR1 and CDR2: LNHDA and SQIVND (reference sequence). Trimming took off 1 base at V and 9 bases at J, with 13 bases between the two ends. Written as DNA, the CDR3 is TGTGCCAGTAGTATAGGGAACAGGGCCGGTGAGCAGTTCTTC. Translation: CASSIGNRAGEQFF.